The rows below give T cell receptor beta chains drawn from one sample of a study of OX40 agonist ivuxolimab in advanced cancers. Only in-frame clones appear in the TCRdb table, and some are missing; sequencing was by immunoSEQ multiplex PCR. The table includes fewer than 85,000 clones, around four fifths detected once. The sample in question was CD4+ or CD8+ T cells sorted from blood, obtained in a trial of the OX40 agonist ivuxolimab. These receptors all stem from an adult with an advanced solid tumor such as melanoma, head and neck, liver or kidney cancer. Each CDR3 is given with its conserved first and last residue. A D gene is named only where the DNA matches it firmly. Size is stated for part of the rows, as once, few or many counts, or as a class when the clone is expanded.

clone_size: -; j_call: TRBJ2-3; d_call: -; cdr3_length: 15; v_call: TRBV27; cdr3_aa: CASSLNPQGRNTQYF; cdr3_nt: TGTGCCAGCAGTTTAAACCCACAGGGGAGGAATACGCAGTATTTT
clone_size: once; j_call: TRBJ2-7; d_call: -; cdr3_length: 14; v_call: TRBV28; cdr3_aa: CASSLLDSSYEQYF; cdr3_nt: TGTGCCAGCAGTTTACTCGATAGCTCCTACGAGCAGTACTTC
clone_size: -; j_call: TRBJ2-2; d_call: -; cdr3_length: 17; v_call: TRBV5-1; cdr3_aa: CASSLGGSGRNTGELFF; cdr3_nt: TGCGCCAGCAGCTTGGGGGGCTCCGGAAGGAACACCGGGGAGCTGTTTTTT
clone_size: -; j_call: TRBJ2-7; d_call: -; cdr3_length: 14; v_call: TRBV5-1; cdr3_aa: CASSPGPPSYEQYF; cdr3_nt: TGCGCCAGCAGCCCCGGTCCCCCCTCCTACGAGCAGTACTTC
clone_size: -; j_call: TRBJ1-5; d_call: -; cdr3_length: 14; v_call: TRBV6-1; cdr3_aa: CASSYRDSNQPQHF; cdr3_nt: TGTGCCAGCAGCTACAGGGATAGCAATCAGCCCCAGCATTTT
clone_size: -; j_call: TRBJ1-2; d_call: -; cdr3_length: 13; v_call: TRBV5-6; cdr3_aa: CASSPPGGRTNTF; cdr3_nt: TGTGCCAGCAGCCCACCCGGTGGCCGCACCAACACCTTC
clone_size: -; j_call: TRBJ1-6; d_call: -; cdr3_length: 14; v_call: TRBV7-9; cdr3_aa: CASTLARSGSPLHF; cdr3_nt: TGTGCCAGCACCTTGGCTAGGTCGGGTTCACCCCTCCACTTT
clone_size: few; j_call: TRBJ1-5; d_call: TRBD1; cdr3_length: 14; v_call: TRBV2; cdr3_aa: CASTLTGGNQPQHF; cdr3_nt: TGTGCCAGCACTTTGACAGGGGGTAATCAGCCCCAGCATTTT
clone_size: -; j_call: TRBJ2-2; d_call: -; cdr3_length: 15; v_call: TRBV7-7; cdr3_aa: CASSPSGGVTGELFF; cdr3_nt: TGTGCCAGCAGCCCCTCCGGCGGTGTGACCGGGGAGCTGTTTTTT
clone_size: -; j_call: TRBJ2-7; d_call: -; cdr3_length: 16; v_call: TRBV14; cdr3_aa: CASSQGLRLGPYEQYF; cdr3_nt: TGTGCCAGCAGCCAGGGTTTGCGACTAGGCCCCTACGAGCAGTACTTC
clone_size: -; j_call: TRBJ2-1; d_call: TRBD2; cdr3_length: 16; v_call: TRBV30; cdr3_aa: CAWSHPTSGRANEQFF; cdr3_nt: TGTGCCTGGAGTCACCCGACTAGCGGGAGGGCCAATGAGCAGTTCTTC
clone_size: few; j_call: TRBJ2-3; d_call: TRBD2; cdr3_length: 21; v_call: TRBV18; cdr3_aa: CASSLTSGGKSPYSFTDTQYF; cdr3_nt: TGTGCCAGCTCACTTACTAGCGGGGGGAAGTCACCCTACTCTTTCACAGATACGCAGTATTTT
clone_size: -; j_call: TRBJ2-2; d_call: -; cdr3_length: 11; v_call: TRBV19; cdr3_aa: CASKNTGELFF; cdr3_nt: TGTGCCAGTAAGAACACCGGGGAGCTGTTTTTT
clone_size: -; j_call: TRBJ2-7; d_call: TRBD1; cdr3_length: 13; v_call: TRBV5-1; cdr3_aa: CASRGQGSYEQYF; cdr3_nt: TGCGCCAGCAGGGGACAGGGCTCCTACGAGCAGTACTTC
clone_size: -; j_call: TRBJ1-1; d_call: TRBD1; cdr3_length: 16; v_call: TRBV9; cdr3_aa: CASSVAGDRRNTEAFF; cdr3_nt: TGTGCCAGCAGCGTAGCGGGGGACAGGAGGAACACTGAAGCTTTCTTT
clone_size: -; j_call: TRBJ2-7; d_call: -; cdr3_length: 15; v_call: TRBV6-1; cdr3_aa: CASSEFTGRGWEQYF; cdr3_nt: TGTGCCAGCAGTGAATTTACAGGGAGAGGGTGGGAGCAGTACTTC
clone_size: few; j_call: TRBJ1-1; d_call: TRBD1; cdr3_length: 19; v_call: TRBV7-2; cdr3_aa: CASSLGRGGARIRNTEAFF; cdr3_nt: TGTGCCAGCAGCTTAGGACGAGGGGGCGCAAGGATACGGAACACTGAAGCTTTCTTT
clone_size: -; j_call: TRBJ1-5; d_call: -; cdr3_length: 14; v_call: TRBV6-5; cdr3_aa: CASSYRLGNQPQHF; cdr3_nt: TGTGCCAGCAGTTACCGGTTGGGCAATCAGCCCCAGCATTTT
clone_size: -; j_call: TRBJ2-7; d_call: -; cdr3_length: 13; v_call: TRBV15; cdr3_aa: CATSREVPYEQYF; cdr3_nt: TGTGCCACCAGCAGAGAAGTACCCTACGAGCAGTACTTC
clone_size: few; j_call: TRBJ1-6; d_call: TRBD1; cdr3_length: 14; v_call: TRBV7-2; cdr3_aa: CASSQGQGYSPLHF; cdr3_nt: TGTGCCAGCAGTCAAGGACAGGGCTATTCACCCCTCCACTTT
clone_size: -; j_call: TRBJ2-1; d_call: -; cdr3_length: 15; v_call: TRBV10-1; cdr3_aa: CASSEVRSSYNEQFF; cdr3_nt: TGCGCCAGCAGTGAGGTTAGAAGCTCCTACAATGAGCAGTTCTTC
clone_size: -; j_call: TRBJ2-1; d_call: TRBD2; cdr3_length: 17; v_call: TRBV18; cdr3_aa: CASSPPRASGRGNEQFF; cdr3_nt: TGTGCCAGCTCACCACCGCGGGCCAGCGGGAGGGGGAATGAGCAGTTCTTC
clone_size: -; j_call: TRBJ2-3; d_call: -; cdr3_length: 15; v_call: TRBV13; cdr3_aa: CASSLAGLLVATQYF; cdr3_nt: TGTGCCAGCAGCTTAGCAGGGTTGTTGGTCGCTACGCAGTATTTT
clone_size: -; j_call: TRBJ1-2; d_call: -; cdr3_length: 11; v_call: TRBV30; cdr3_aa: CAWKFLYGYTF; cdr3_nt: TGTGCCTGGAAGTTTCTCTATGGCTACACCTTC
clone_size: -; j_call: TRBJ1-4; d_call: -; cdr3_length: 11; v_call: TRBV29-1; cdr3_aa: CSVEDTEKLFF; cdr3_nt: TGCAGCGTTGAAGATACAGAAAAACTGTTTTTT
clone_size: few; j_call: TRBJ2-3; d_call: -; cdr3_length: 15; v_call: TRBV7-9; cdr3_aa: CASSLASVSTDTQYF; cdr3_nt: TGTGCCAGCAGCTTAGCAAGTGTCAGCACAGATACGCAGTATTTT
clone_size: -; j_call: TRBJ1-5; d_call: -; cdr3_length: 11; v_call: TRBV30; cdr3_aa: CASPGNQPQHF; cdr3_nt: TGTGCCTCCCCGGGCAATCAGCCCCAGCATTTT
clone_size: -; j_call: TRBJ1-3; d_call: -; cdr3_length: 11; v_call: TRBV19; cdr3_aa: CATQPGNTIYF; cdr3_nt: TGTGCCACCCAGCCTGGAAACACCATATATTTT
clone_size: -; j_call: TRBJ2-1; d_call: TRBD2; cdr3_length: 14; v_call: TRBV5-1; cdr3_aa: CASSLTSGRSGQFF; cdr3_nt: TGCGCCAGCAGCCTGACTAGCGGGAGGTCAGGGCAGTTCTTC
clone_size: -; j_call: TRBJ1-4; d_call: TRBD1; cdr3_length: 14; v_call: TRBV11-2; cdr3_aa: CASSFQGATEKLFF; cdr3_nt: TGTGCCAGCAGCTTCCAGGGGGCGACGGAAAAACTGTTTTTT
clone_size: -; j_call: TRBJ1-6; d_call: -; cdr3_length: 15; v_call: TRBV6-1; cdr3_aa: CASTIAVPYNSPLHF; cdr3_nt: TGTGCCAGCACAATCGCGGTCCCTTATAATTCACCCCTCCACTTT
clone_size: -; j_call: TRBJ2-3; d_call: TRBD2; cdr3_length: 17; v_call: TRBV7-9; cdr3_aa: CASSLAAGGLSTDTQYF; cdr3_nt: TGTGCCAGCAGCTTAGCGGCGGGGGGCCTGAGCACAGATACGCAGTATTTT
clone_size: -; j_call: TRBJ1-2; d_call: TRBD1; cdr3_length: 15; v_call: TRBV5-1; cdr3_aa: CASSPRTGGNYGYTF; cdr3_nt: TGCGCCAGCAGCCCGAGGACAGGGGGCAACTATGGCTACACCTTC
clone_size: -; j_call: TRBJ2-7; d_call: -; cdr3_length: 16; v_call: TRBV9; cdr3_aa: CASSDRGTSGMREQYF; cdr3_nt: TGTGCCAGCAGCGACAGGGGGACTAGTGGCATGCGCGAGCAGTACTTC